The T cell receptor (beta chain) described here comes from a study of T cell repertoires in cytomegalovirus infection. General study points: Clonotypes of TCR beta that were HLA-C-restricted and CMV-specific dominated the ex vivo response.

CDR3 size: 12 residues. Per germline, CDR1 SEHNR and CDR2 FQNEAQ (reference sequence). Deletions cut 5 bases from V and 5 bases from J, with 7 bases between. TCRdb independently ran MiXCR on the reads; one entry per CDR3 protein. In the table there are 650,000 to 850,000 distinct CDR3 sequences, about 27% of which are singletons. This clonotype has more than one count but fewer than ten. The antigen is not known. The sample here was cultured CD8+ T cells from PBMCs, taken from culture after CMV antigen stimulation. The chain recombines TRBV7-9 with TRBJ1-5, with D possibly TRBD1 on 5 matching bases. The receptor was derived from a human donor in good health (CMV status not recorded). Some clones in this sample may be carry-over from other donors' samples. The DNA for the CDR3 is TGTGCCAGCAGCGACAGTTATCAGCCCCAGCATTTT. Its translation is CASSDSYQPQHF.